This is a list of T cell receptor beta chains from one sample in a study of blood T cells in healthy people across ages. TCRdb redid the calling of the 5' RACE reads with MiXCR, one entry per CDR3 protein. The sample holds 1,100,000 or so distinct CDR3 sequences, over 35% seen once. The source material was blood. These receptors all come from a woman aged 55-69 years in good health. CDR3s include the opening cysteine and the closing phenylalanine or tryptophan. D genes are given only for firm matches. Part of the rows lack a size; the others show once, few, many or a class for expanded clones.

NA,17,TRBJ2-5,TRBD2,TRBV9,TGTGCCAGCAGCGTAGCCGGGACTAGCGGAACCCAAGAGACCCAGTACTTC,CASSVAGTSGTQETQYF
NA,14,TRBJ2-5,NA,TRBV27,TGTGCCAGCAGGCGATACCGGATCGGAGAGACCCAGTACTTC,CASRRYRIGETQYF
few,13,TRBJ2-7,NA,TRBV6-5,TGTGCCAGCAGTGGGGGGCCTACCTACGAGCAGTACTTC,CASSGGPTYEQYF
NA,16,TRBJ2-7,TRBD1,TRBV6-6,TGTGCCAGCAGTTGGGGACAGGGTAAAAGTACCTACGAGCAGTACTTC,CASSWGQGKSTYEQYF
few,12,TRBJ2-1,NA,TRBV10-3,TGTGCCATCAGTAAACCAAGGAATGAGCAGTTCTTC,CAISKPRNEQFF
NA,13,TRBJ2-7,NA,TRBV21-1,TGTGCCAGCAGCAAATCTCAGATCTACGAGCAGTACTTC,CASSKSQIYEQYF
few,16,TRBJ2-3,TRBD2,TRBV13,TGTGCCAGCAGCTTAGGCCGGACTAGCGGGAGTGATACGCAGTATTTT,CASSLGRTSGSDTQYF
few,15,TRBJ1-2,TRBD1,TRBV29-1,TGCAGCGACAGTCCCGGGACAGGGGTGAACTATGGCTACACCTTC,CSDSPGTGVNYGYTF
NA,15,TRBJ2-3,NA,TRBV3-1,TGTGCCAGCAGCCCTACCTCGGCAGGGTCAAATACGCAGTATTTT,CASSPTSAGSNTQYF
NA,16,TRBJ2-7,TRBD2,TRBV6-1,TGTGCCAGCAGTGAAGCGCGGGGGGACGGAGCCTACGAGCAGTACTTC,CASSEARGDGAYEQYF
NA,16,TRBJ2-7,NA,TRBV9,TGTGCCAGCAGCGGCTCTAGCGTTTTATCCTACAATGAGCAGTACTTC,CASSGSSVLSYNEQYF
NA,16,TRBJ2-1,NA,TRBV29-1,TGCAGCGTTGAGTTAAAGGATGCAGGGATTGACAATGAGCAGTTCTTC,CSVELKDAGIDNEQFF
few,15,TRBJ1-6,NA,TRBV2,TGTGCCAGCAGTGAGTGGCTCCGGGGTAATTCACCCCTCCACTTT,CASSEWLRGNSPLHF
few,17,TRBJ2-1,TRBD2,TRBV3-1,TGTGCCAGCAGCCACACCAGCGGGGCCGTCTCCTACAATGAGCAGTTCTTC,CASSHTSGAVSYNEQFF
few,16,TRBJ2-5,TRBD2,TRBV4-2,TGTGCCAGCAGCCAACGACTAGCGGGGTTACAAGAGACCCAGTACTTC,CASSQRLAGLQETQYF
NA,13,TRBJ2-7,NA,TRBV7-3,TGTGCCAGCAGCTCCCGGACTCAGAATGAGCAGTACTTC,CASSSRTQNEQYF
few,18,TRBJ2-5,TRBD2,TRBV4-1,TGCGCCAGCAGCTCATGGGGTCTGGCGGGAGGCCGTTGGGAGACCCAGTACTTC,CASSSWGLAGGRWETQYF
few,16,TRBJ2-6,NA,TRBV20-1,TGCAGTGCTAGAGAGAGTGTTGGGGCTGGGGCCAACGTCCTGACTTTC,CSARESVGAGANVLTF
many,15,TRBJ2-3,TRBD1,TRBV2,TGTGCCAGCAGGACGGACAGGACGGGCACAGATACGCAGTATTTT,CASRTDRTGTDTQYF
NA,13,TRBJ2-1,TRBD1,TRBV5-1,TGCGCCAGCAGCGCTGGACAGGGCGGTGAGCAGTTCTTC,CASSAGQGGEQFF
NA,13,TRBJ2-5,NA,TRBV11-3,TGTGCCAGCAGCCACCCAGCCCTCAATGAGCAGTACTTC,CASSHPALNEQYF
NA,16,TRBJ2-7,NA,TRBV4-2,TGTGCCAGCAGCCAAGAGAGAGCGAACCCCTCCTGCGAGCAGTACTTC,CASSQERANPSCEQYF